Shown below are 14 T cell receptor beta chains from a single sample sequenced in a study of spatial heterogeneity in lung cancer. From the 5' RACE reads, TCRdb called clonotypes with MiXCR, one entry per CDR3 protein. The top ten hold 10% of the sample, which has more than 9,000 distinct CDR3 sequences, 5.5% to 8% seen once. Time point here: sample taken at primary tumor resection. Whole RNA, which was extracted from tumor, nontumor lung tissue or frozen PBMC, was sequenced without any cell sorting. The sample consisted of normal lung tissue next to the tumor, taken at surgery. The receptors were gathered from a male donor with early-stage non-small cell lung cancer.

This clonotype was seen repeatedly, ten times or more. With the library built for alpha chains, this beta chain is off target and its frequency is not meaningful. This chain joins TRBV19 and TRBJ2-2; D is undetermined. CDR1 and CDR2 (germline): LNHDA, SQIVND (reference sequence). Trimming left V 9 bases short and J 6 bases short, with 17 bases between. CDR3 length: 14 amino acids. The CDR3 region is CASNTLTWAGELFF. In nucleotides, the CDR3 is TGTGCCAGCAATACTTTGACCTGGGCCGGGGAGCTGTTTTTT.

This clonotype was seen repeatedly, ten times or more. A library prepared for alpha chains yielded this beta chain as an off-target read; its size is of little meaning. The rearrangement uses TRBV4-2 and TRBJ2-2; D is possibly TRBD1 or TRBD2 (5 bases each). Germline values: CDR1 LGHNA, CDR2 YNFKEQ. The CDR3 is made up of 16 amino acids. The V end was cut by 4 bases, the J end by 3 bases, with 15 bases between. CDR3: CASSPPPGSDTGELFF. The CDR3 DNA sequence: TGTGCCAGCAGCCCCCCGCCAGGGAGCGACACCGGGGAGCTGTTTTTT.

At least ten counts were recorded for this clonotype. Because this beta chain is a stray read in a library intended to capture alpha chains, its abundance should not be given much weight. The chain carries TRBV6-5 and TRBJ1-2, with 8 positions matching TRBD1. The CDR3 loop spans 15 amino acids. V was clipped by 2 bases and J by 7 bases; unmatched bases: 9. The germline V gene encodes CDR1 MNHEY and CDR2 SVGAGI. Written as DNA, the CDR3 is TGTGCCAGCAGTTACCAACAGGGGGTGAAGGCTGGCTACACCTTC. Encoded protein: CASSYQQGVKAGYTF.

This clonotype is judged medium-sized. This beta chain appears as a stray read in a library generated for alpha chains; its size is not informative. The chain is built from TRBV7-2 and TRBJ1-4, with a tentative D call TRBD1 (5 bases). The CDR3 covers 16 residues. Germline CDR1 SGHTA, CDR2 FQGNSA. V was pared by 4 bases and J by 8 bases, with 20 bases between. The chain's CDR3 is CASSSSGTGYREKLFF. The CDR3 coding sequence is TGTGCCAGCAGCTCCTCCGGGACGGGTTATCGAGAAAAACTGTTTTTT.

Turning to this clonotype: The junction shows a germline mismatch at one end, possibly a read error. A library prepared for alpha chains yielded this beta chain as an off-target read; its size is of little meaning. This chain links TRBV2 with TRBJ2-7; 10 nucleotides match TRBD2. This CDR3 comprises 15 residues. Looked up from germline, CDR1 is SNHLY and CDR2 is FYNNEI. The CDR3: CASGVQTSGIGELYF. CDR3 sequence (DNA): TGTGCCAGCGGTGTTCAAACTAGCGGGATTGGCGAGCTGTACTTC. Full variable domain (outside the CDR3, taken from reference TRBV2 and TRBJ2-7): EPEVTQTPSHQVTQMGQEVILRCVPISNHLYFYWYRQILGQKVEFLVSFYNNEISEKSEIFDDQFSVERPDGSNFTLKIRSTKLEDSAMYFCASGVQTSGIGELYFGPGTRLTVT.

This clonotype was seen a handful of times. This beta chain lies outside the target of a library built for alpha chains; its clone size means little. The chain uses TRBV5-5 and TRBJ2-7, with TRBD1 matching over 7 bases. The CDR3 length is 15 residues. Germline assignment: CDR1 SGHKS and CDR2 YYEKEE (reference sequence). J lost 6 bases, V lost 4 bases, and 13 bases had no gene match. Here the CDR3 DNA reads TGTGCCAGCAGCCCCATCACGAGCAGGGGGAGCGAGCAGTACTTC. Translating it yields CASSPITSRGSEQYF.

In its sample, this clonotype ranks as medium-sized (0.01 to 0.1%). Within a library made for alpha chains, this beta chain is off target, and its count is uninformative. This chain uses TRBV6-5 with TRBJ1-2; a possible D gene is TRBD1 (6 bases). This CDR3 is built from 14 residues. From germline, CDR1 is MNHEY and CDR2 SVGAGI. Between the trimmed V and J ends, which lost 8 bases and 5 bases, there was a span of 18 bases. The CDR3 DNA is TGTGCCAGCGGGAACGGGGGGCAGTCTTATGGCTACACCTTC. Its protein is CASGNGGQSYGYTF.

This clonotype has ten or more counts. This beta chain slipped into a library made for alpha chains as a stray read, so its size is not meaningful. The gene calls are TRBV6-5 and TRBJ2-3, with TRBD2 matching over 7 bases. V was pared by 3 bases and J by 4 bases, with 4 bases of the junction left unmatched. CDR3 size: 14 residues. Germline V gives CDR1 MNHEY, CDR2 SVGAGI. Written as DNA, the CDR3 is TGTGCCAGCAGTTATGGGAGGGAGGCAGATACGCAGTATTTT. Translating gives CASSYGREADTQYF.

This clonotype was seen at least ten times. As an off-target read in a library built for alpha chains, this beta chain has a frequency of little significance. The chain is built from TRBV3-1 and TRBJ1-2, with D unclear. Trimming removed 3 bases at V and 2 bases at J, with 4 bases between. This CDR3 comprises 12 residues. Per the germline V gene, CDR1 is LGHDT and CDR2 is YNNKEL (reference sequence). CDR3 nucleotide sequence: TGTGCCAGCAGCCAGGGCAACTATGGCTACACCTTC. Protein product: CASSQGNYGYTF.

This clonotype was observed many times. This beta chain was picked up by a library intended for alpha chains and is off target, so its count carries little meaning. CDR3 sequence (DNA): TGCGCCAGCGCCGGATACAATGAGCAGTTCTTC. Protein: CASAGYNEQFF. The rearrangement uses TRBV5-1 and TRBJ2-1, with D hard to call. Germline values: CDR1 SGHRS, CDR2 YFSETQ. This CDR3 has 11 amino acids. V lost 7 bases and J lost 4, with 6 bases in between.

Within the sample, this clonotype is medium-sized (0.01 to 0.1%). This beta chain is a stray sequence in a library constructed for alpha chains; its clone size is not meaningful. The rearrangement joins TRBV6-1 to TRBJ1-5; D is ambiguous. V was pared by 6 bases and J by 1 base, with 13 bases between. Germline CDR1 and CDR2: MNHNS and SASEGT. This CDR3 has 15 residues. The CDR3 nucleotides read TGTGCCAGCAGCGGAAGCCAGCAGAGCAATCAGCCCCAGCATTTT. Amino acid sequence: CASSGSQQSNQPQHF.

This clonotype was seen repeatedly, ten times or more. Since the library was made to target alpha chains, this beta chain is a stray read and its abundance is not meaningful. The chain recombines TRBV9 with TRBJ2-1; D uncertain. Trimming took off 3 bases at V and 0 bases at J, with 10 bases between the two ends. The CDR3 has 15 residues. CDR1 is SGDLS and CDR2 is YYNGEE in the germline V gene. The CDR3 reads CASSASGSSYNEQFF. In DNA, the CDR3 is TGTGCCAGCAGCGCTTCCGGTAGCTCCTACAATGAGCAGTTCTTC.

This clonotype rates as medium-sized. Since the library was made to target alpha chains, this beta chain is a stray read and its abundance is not meaningful. The CDR3 coding sequence is TGTGCCAGCAGCTTAGGACTACACGATGAGCAGTTCTTC. It yields the protein CASSLGLHDEQFF. This sequence joins TRBV11-3 and TRBJ2-1; TRBD2 might be the D (5 bases). This CDR3 has 13 amino acids. Germline CDR1 SGHNT, CDR2 YENEEA. V was shortened by 1 base and J by 8 bases, with 9 bases between the two germline ends.

This clonotype was counted ten times or more. This beta chain is off target for a library built for alpha chains, so its abundance means little. J is TRBJ2-1 and V is TRBV15, with D possibly being TRBD2 (6 bases). This CDR3 contains 15 residues. CDR1 and CDR2 (germline): LNHNV, YYDKDF (reference sequence). V shed 0 bases and J shed 5 bases, with 11 bases lying between them. The chain's CDR3 is CATSREPGVHNEQFF. CDR3 DNA sequence: TGTGCCACCAGCAGAGAGCCGGGAGTGCACAATGAGCAGTTCTTC.